This TCR beta chain was identified during a study of blood T cell repertoires in COVID-19 (TCRdb year 2020). About the full investigation: Samples from collaborators originated in the United States, Italy and Spain and spanned both the acute and convalescent phases of COVID-19. The prospective study material was composed of cDNA or gDNA derived from T cells, B-cell-depleted T cells, or PBMCs. The dataset comprised deeply sampled blood TCRbeta repertoires from subjects exposed to, actively infected with, or recovered from COVID-19. The repertoires were released in a freely available public database meant as a resource for research on the immune response to SARS-CoV-2. The samples were drawn from two sources: the first 160 participants of the ongoing ImmuneRACE study, and 1,200 or so subjects contributed by 6 global collaborators. Nearly every sample came with metadata listing a de-identified subject ID, COVID-19 status, age in years and sex. HLA class I and class II types, where available, came from metadata supplied by the sample provider rather than from assay-based typing. General conclusions and limits of the study: Clinical and demographic metadata were provided uncurated, with the amount varying by source and participant.

The collaborating institutions used their own protocols to collect whole blood in K2EDTA tubes. For TCRbeta analysis, collaborators shipped samples in one of three forms: frozen whole blood, isolated PBMCs, or DNA extracted from either of those sample types. Remarks on this clone: Its binding antigen is unknown. Base qualities are missing; no much larger clone stands one base away.

TCRbeta CDR3 regions were amplified from genomic DNA using the immunoSEQ Assay, a bias-controlled multiplex PCR. The paper's data handling went like this. Nucleated cell counts per sample were estimated from amplification of reference gene primers within the assay. Sequence reads were collapsed and filtered to measure the absolute abundance of every unique TCRbeta CDR3 rearrangement. Productive Simpson clonality was computed per sample as the square root of Simpson's diversity index over productive rearrangements. TCRdb took over this immuneACCESS table, retaining in-frame rearrangements with V and J assigned. Such tables are incomplete; in checked studies, under half of the missing clones stem from an unresolved V gene, and the remainder is unexplained. Clonal size and the V and J genes are those of that table, whereas D and trimming came from the DNA. In this sample the table shows approximately 46,000 clones, about 85% of which occur a single time. Jointly, the top ten make up approximately 6.9% of the sample.

The sample taken for sequencing was peripheral blood. This clonotype was sampled from a man between 60 and 75 years old with acute or convalescent COVID-19.

The DNA sequence is TGTGCCAGCAGCTCTAGCGGGAGGCTCGAGCAGTACTTC. Protein translation: CASSSSGRLEQYF. The sequence is built from TRBV7-3 and TRBJ2-7; the central 11 bases match TRBD2. The CDR3 contains 13 residues, cysteine and phenylalanine counted. The sequence is cut down to CDR3 DNA, 39 bases in frame from base 1. Here V drops 4 bases and J drops 6 bases, and the junction holds 2 bases not matched to any gene. CDR1 and CDR2 are read off the germline V gene as SGHTA and FQGTGA. Full variable domain (CDR3 extended with the reference TRBV7-3 and TRBJ2-7 proteins): GAGVSQTPSNKVTEKGKYVELRCDPISGHTALYWYRQSLGQGPEFLIYFQGTGAADDSGLPNDRFFAVRPEGSVSTLKIQRTERGDSAVYLCASSSSGRLEQYFGPGTRLTVT.